The sequence of this T cell receptor beta chain was determined in a study of shared clonotypes between healthy human individuals (dated by TCRdb to 2020 to 2021). For context, the study as a whole: A couple of women and a few men aged 18 to 49 years were included in the cohort. Per donor, three plates each were used for CD4 naive and CD4 memory, two for CD8 naive, and one for CD8 memory. Leukapheresis yielded between about 0.9 and 9.5 billion PBMCs per donor. To estimate repertoire size and how much clonotypes are shared between individuals, the study performed deep sequencing of blood TCR repertoires from a few healthy adults. To increase sequencing depth and limit assay-specific biases, different laboratories used diverse techniques to prepare libraries and sequence TCR repertoires.

On this clone: Which antigen it targets is not known. Per-base quality was not reported, and no clone a single base away is much larger than it.

Broader findings and caveats from the paper: Across several donors, around 5.4% of naive CD4, approximately 4% of naive CD8, 2% to 2.5% of memory CD4, and 0.4% of memory CD8 clonotypes were shared. Because the study included a small number of donors, the genetic and exposure-history diversity represented was limited. Estimated clonotype richness was generally larger for naive than for memory subsets. Sampling was restricted to blood, and TCR repertoires in tissues likely differ from the TCR repertoires found in blood. Based on pairwise subsampling, the degree of clonotype sharing among donors was expected to be affected by sequencing depth. Even with the large sequencing depth, rarefaction of the sorted-subset datasets indicated that sequencing was incomplete. Higher generation probabilities were observed for clonotypes shared by all four sorted-subset donors than for non-shared clonotypes.

Using the deep immunoSEQ assay, TCR CDR3 regions were amplified from genomic DNA by multiplex PCR. Extracted genomic DNA from each cell subset was spread evenly across all wells of several immunoSEQ 96-well plates, with each plate serving as a replicate. For sorted subsets, about 200 ng genomic DNA, equal to 25,000 to 35,000 T cell genomes, was loaded into each replicate PCR. Purified libraries were quantified with a Qubit 3.0 fluorometer, sized on a Bioanalyzer 2100, and re-quantified with the KAPA Library Quantification kit. Every immunoSEQ 96-well plate was sequenced on a separate single-read 150-cycle Illumina NextSeq 550 flow cell. The authors processed their data as follows. Because the immunoSEQ output included only junctional sequences and no quality scores, the filtering could not be the same as the filtering used for full-length reads. To assign V/J genes and CDR3, sequences were annotated against IMGT germline references using PyIR, a Python wrapper for IgBLAST v1.9. Reads with weak V/J assignments (E-value above 1e-6), missing CDR3, stop codons, out-of-frame junctions, or ambiguous translated residues were removed. V3J clonotypes were defined as sequences sharing the same inferred V gene, J gene, and CDR3 amino acid sequence. Percentage overlap between repertoires was computed as shared unique clonotypes divided by the size of the smaller repertoire. RTK rarefaction, the Chao1 estimator, and Recon v2.1 estimates of unobserved clonotypes were used to assess repertoire richness. OLGA was used to compute generation probabilities for all TCRbeta clonotypes that the gDNA method yielded from a few donors. In TCRdb, the immuneACCESS table is reduced to in-frame sequences with V and J assigned. These tables do not hold every clone; where another copy was compared, an unresolved V gene accounts for under half, and the others remain unexplained. V and J calls and clone size are given by that table; D and trimming were obtained from the DNA. The sample table shows 600,000 to 800,000 clones, and 72% are seen once. Of the sample, under 2% falls within the top ten clones.

The donors were healthy, HIV-negative adults who had no recently reported acute infections or vaccinations. Every donor was a Caucasian adult residing in Nashville, Tennessee, USA. Magnetic negative selection was used to enrich CD4+ T cells, after which naive cells were positively selected on CD45RA and the negative fraction became the memory subset. Blood was collected by leukapheresis, and PBMCs were isolated by Ficoll-Histopaque density gradient centrifugation and then cryopreserved in liquid nitrogen vapor phase. Analytical flow cytometry was used to check the purity and quantity of every magnetically sorted T cell population. From each sorted fraction, genomic DNA was isolated and quantified by UV absorbance on a Nanodrop 2000c. The germline ends are 12 bases apart after V is trimmed by 6 bases and J by 0 bases. The CDR3 runs 15 residues from the cysteine to the phenylalanine. CDR3 DNA only is kept here, 45 bases in frame from base 1. The germline V gene supplies CDR1 SNHLY and CDR2 FYNNEI.

The sequence was collected from a woman aged 25 to 39 in good health. The rearrangement combines TRBV2 with TRBJ2-1; the D gene is possibly TRBD1, with 6 bases matching. Material for sequencing was memory CD4+ T cells sorted from blood. The cell subset or site tag for this specimen amounts to: CD45RA-negative fraction. The nucleotides read TGTGCCAGCAGAGTTACAGGGAGCTCCTACAATGAGCAGTTCTTC. This translates into CASRVTGSSYNEQFF.